What follows are 25 T cell receptor beta chains derived from one specimen sequenced in a study of OX40 agonist ivuxolimab in advanced cancers. Libraries were prepared by immunoSEQ multiplex PCR; TCRdb keeps only in-frame clonotypes and omits some of them. The data show roughly 49,000 clones, approximately 87% seen once. This specimen consisted of CD4+ or CD8+ T cells sorted from blood, obtained in a trial of the OX40 agonist ivuxolimab. The receptors come from an adult with an advanced solid tumor such as melanoma, head and neck, liver or kidney cancer.

The V and J genes are TRBV7-9 and TRBJ2-5; TRBD2 matches at 9 bases. The CDR3 is 15 residues long. Losses at the gene ends were 7 bases for V and 1 base for J; bases not matched to a gene: 7. In germline, CDR1 is SEHNR, CDR2 FQNEAQ (reference sequence). The CDR3 DNA follows: TGTGCCAGCACCGTTAGCGGGGGATTCCAAGAGACCCAGTACTTC. Translated: CASTVSGGFQETQYF. The full variable domain, rest sourced from reference TRBV7-9 and TRBJ2-5, is DTGVSQNPRHKITKRGQNVTFRCDPISEHNRLYWYRQTLGQGPEFLTYFQNEAQLEKSRLLSDRFSAERPKGSFSTLEIQRTEQGDSAMYLCASTVSGGFQETQYFGPGTRLLVL.

The V call is TRBV19, the J call TRBJ2-2; D is perhaps TRBD2 (5 bases). From germline, CDR1 is LNHDA and CDR2 SQIVND (reference sequence). The V end was cut by 3 bases, the J end by 4 bases, with 9 bases between. The CDR3 is made up of 14 amino acids. CDR3 sequence (DNA): TGTGCCAGTAGTATTGCGGGTTCCACCGGGGAGCTGTTTTTT. Translated, it gives CASSIAGSTGELFF.

The genes are TRBV10-2 and TRBJ1-1; TRBD1 agrees at 8 bases. The V gene's germline CDR1 is WSHSY and CDR2 SAAADI. This CDR3 has 15 residues. The junction had 12 bases not matched to a gene; V was cut back by 6 bases and J by 6 bases. The CDR3 spells CASRDGQGSRAEAFF. CDR3 coding DNA: TGCGCCAGCAGGGATGGACAGGGATCTAGGGCTGAAGCTTTCTTT.

The DNA of the CDR3 is TGTGCCAGCAGCGTAGACGGCGGGGGGGCCGGTAATGAGCAGTTCTTC. Translated: CASSVDGGGAGNEQFF. The chain is built from TRBV9 and TRBJ2-1; 9 bases are a match to TRBD2. The CDR3 sequence is 16 residues long. The V gene's germline CDR1 is SGDLS and CDR2 YYNGEE. The V and J ends lost 0 bases and 7 bases, in that order; junction bases with no gene match: 8.

The V call is TRBV5-1, the J call TRBJ2-2; 12 bases are shared with TRBD2. V shed 3 bases and J 6 bases; nucleotides not matched to a gene: 12. The CDR3 extends over 18 amino acids. The V gene's germline CDR1 is SGHRS and CDR2 YFSETQ. CDR3 sequence reads: CASSSTRLAGESAGELFF. In DNA form, the CDR3 reads TGCGCCAGCAGCTCCACCCGACTAGCGGGAGAAAGTGCCGGGGAGCTGTTTTTT.

V and J are TRBV29-1 and TRBJ1-4; D might be TRBD1 (5 bases). Trimming removed 5 bases at V and 8 bases at J, with 12 bases between. CDR1 SQVTM and CDR2 ANQGSEA come from the germline V gene. CDR3 length: 12 residues. This CDR3 reads CSVWQGREKLFF. Here the CDR3 DNA reads TGCAGCGTTTGGCAGGGACGGGAAAAACTGTTTTTT.

The J gene is TRBJ2-5, the V gene TRBV6-5; 10 bases match TRBD1. The J call is uncertain, as TRBJ2-7 better fits the DNA end. The CDR3 is 14 residues long. Germline V lookup: CDR1 MNHEY, CDR2 SVGAGI. The CDR3 sequence is CASSGDRGSYEQYF. The DNA of the CDR3 is TGTGCCAGCAGTGGGGACAGGGGATCCTACGAGCAGTACTTC.

The chain has TRBV11-2 and TRBJ2-1; TRBD2 aligns across 8 bases. There are 16 residues in the CDR3. Germline CDR1 SGHAT, CDR2 FQNNGV. The J segment lost 7 bases and the V segment lost 4 bases, leaving 12 bases of the junction unmatched. The CDR3 region has the DNA TGTGCCAGCAGCTGGGTTGAGAGCGGGAGAAGGAATGAGCAGTTCTTC. The encoded protein is CASSWVESGRRNEQFF.

The gene calls are TRBV5-4 and TRBJ2-5; D not resolved. The V gene's germline CDR1 is SGHNT and CDR2 YYREEE (reference sequence). The CDR3 totals 13 residues. Trimming took off 6 bases at V and 0 bases at J, with 9 bases between the two ends. CDR3 coding DNA: TGTGCCAGCAACACCGACAACCAAGAGACCCAGTACTTC. This translates into CASNTDNQETQYF.

The J gene is TRBJ1-1, the V gene TRBV6-5; the match to TRBD1 covers 7 bases. V dropped 6 bases and J dropped 4; count of bases not matched to a gene: 11. The CDR3 has 15 amino acids. Germline lookup yields CDR1 MNHEY and CDR2 SVGAGI. This CDR3 is CASSLPRPGGTEAFF. In DNA, the CDR3 is TGTGCCAGCAGCCTACCTCGCCCAGGGGGCACTGAAGCTTTCTTT.

Worth noting for this clone: Its ends do not fully match the called genes, so a read error is possible. The chain couples TRBV18 to TRBJ2-1; TRBD2 agrees at 7 bases. This CDR3 comprises 14 residues. From germline, CDR1 is KGHSH and CDR2 LQKENI. The CDR3 protein is CASSPREAYNEQFF. CDR3 sequence (DNA): TGTGCCAGCTCGCCACGGGAGGCATACAATGAGCAGTTCTTC.

The J gene is TRBJ2-6, the V gene TRBV30, with D maybe TRBD2 (5 bases). CDR1 and CDR2 (germline): GTSNPN, SVGIG (reference sequence). This CDR3 has 15 residues. V gave up 5 bases and J gave up 2 bases, with 13 bases separating them. In DNA, the CDR3 is TGTGCCTGGGGCCCGGGGATCACTGGGGCCAACGTCCTGACTTTC. It specifies CAWGPGITGANVLTF.

The chain combines TRBV27 with TRBJ2-3; 11 bases match TRBD1. This CDR3 is built from 13 residues. Germline V gene data show CDR1 as MNHEY and CDR2 as SMNVEV (reference sequence). Losses at the gene ends were 5 bases for V and 8 bases for J; bases not matched to a gene: 3. CDR3 in DNA: TGTGCCAGCAGTCCAGGACAGGGGGCTACGCAGTATTTT. Its protein is CASSPGQGATQYF.

The chain is built from TRBV20-1 and TRBJ2-1; D gene uncertain. CDR3 length: 11 residues. V dropped 2 bases and J dropped 5 bases, with 4 bases sitting between them. Germline CDR1 is DFQATT and CDR2 is SNEGSKA (reference sequence). The CDR3 nucleotides read TGCAGTGCTAGACAGGACAATGAGCAGTTCTTC. This encodes CSARQDNEQFF.

The V call is TRBV19, the J call TRBJ1-1; D might be TRBD1 (5 bases). The V end lost 6 bases, the J end lost 0 bases, and 17 bases lay between the germline ends. Germline V CDR1 and CDR2: LNHDA, SQIVND (reference sequence). The CDR3 has 16 amino acids. Here the CDR3 DNA reads TGTGCCAGTAGATTCGGGACGCTGGAGATGAACACTGAAGCTTTCTTT. It yields the protein CASRFGTLEMNTEAFF. Filled out from reference TRBV19 and TRBJ1-1, the complete variable domain reads DGGITQSPKYLFRKEGQNVTLSCEQNLNHDAMYWYRQDPGQGLRLIYYSQIVNDFQKGDIAEGYSVSREKKESFPLTVTSAQKNPTAFYLCASRFGTLEMNTEAFFGQGTRLTVV.

The chain combines TRBV7-2 with TRBJ1-5; maybe TRBD1 (6 bases). The V end lost 1 base, the J end lost 4 bases, and 11 bases lay between the germline ends. Germline V lookup: CDR1 SGHTA, CDR2 FQGNSA. There are 15 residues in the CDR3. CDR3 sequence (DNA): TGTGCCAGCAGCTTAGGGACAGATACTAATCAGCCCCAGCATTTT. Translated: CASSLGTDTNQPQHF. The variable domain in full, completed from reference TRBV7-2 and TRBJ1-5, reads GAGVSQSPSNKVTEKGKDVELRCDPISGHTALYWYRQSLGQGLEFLIYFQGNSAPDKSGLPSDRFSAERTGGSVSTLTIQRTQQEDSAVYLCASSLGTDTNQPQHFGDGTRLSIL.

The V and J genes are TRBV6-5 and TRBJ2-1; possibly TRBD2 for D (5 bases). This CDR3 is 14 amino acids long. Per germline, CDR1 MNHEY and CDR2 SVGAGI. The V end lost 0 bases, the J end lost 6 bases, and 9 bases lay between the germline ends. The CDR3 protein is CASSYSGDGNEQFF. The CDR3 DNA reads as TGTGCCAGCAGTTACTCGGGAGATGGCAATGAGCAGTTCTTC.

The J gene is TRBJ1-2, the V gene TRBV9; 8 bases map to TRBD1. CDR1 is SGDLS, CDR2 YYNGEE, per germline. The CDR3 loop spans 15 amino acids. V lost 3 bases to trimming and J lost 1 base; unmatched junction nucleotides: 5. The CDR3 loop is CASSAGTGGNYGYTF. CDR3 in DNA: TGTGCCAGCAGCGCGGGGACAGGCGGTAACTATGGCTACACCTTC.

There are a few counts of this clone. This chain joins TRBV7-6 and TRBJ1-2; TRBD1 might be the D (5 bases). The CDR3 is made up of 14 amino acids. Trimming took off 1 base at V and 2 bases at J, with 8 bases between the two ends. Germline CDR1 SGHVS, CDR2 FNYEAQ. The CDR3 DNA sequence: TGTGCCAGCAGCTTAGAGGCAGGGAACTATGGCTACACCTTC. Amino acids: CASSLEAGNYGYTF.

The chain has TRBV6-1 and TRBJ1-4; 7 bases are a match to TRBD1. CDR1 MNHNS and CDR2 SASEGT come from the germline V gene. This CDR3 has 19 amino acids. After removal of 1 base from V and 4 bases from J, the junction contained 15 bases not matched to a gene. The CDR3 is CASSEDGTDLYRINEKLFF. CDR3 sequence (DNA): TGTGCCAGCAGTGAAGACGGGACAGACCTTTACAGAATTAATGAAAAACTGTTTTTT.

The chain couples TRBV27 to TRBJ1-5; a possible D gene is TRBD1 (6 bases). V was cut by 0 bases and J by 3 bases, with 9 bases left in between. CDR3 length equals 15 residues. CDR1 is MNHEY and CDR2 is SMNVEV in the germline V gene (reference sequence). The CDR3 DNA reads TGTGCCAGCAGTTTATCTACAGGGTTCAATCAGCCCCAGCATTTT. Protein sequence: CASSLSTGFNQPQHF.

This sequence joins TRBV19 and TRBJ1-1; 9 bases map to TRBD1. The CDR3 length is 11 residues. V lost 8 bases to trimming and J lost 11 bases; unmatched junction nucleotides: 6. The germline CDR1 and CDR2 sequences are LNHDA and SQIVND (reference sequence). In DNA form, the CDR3 reads TGTGCCAGTGGGACCGGGACAGGGGCTTTCTTT. Translation gives CASGTGTGAFF.

The CDR3 is CASGDRTASYEQYF. The DNA for the CDR3 is TGTGCTAGTGGAGATAGGACAGCCTCCTACGAGCAGTACTTC. The chain carries TRBV12-5 and TRBJ2-7, with D perhaps matching TRBD1 (6 bases). V dropped 6 bases and J dropped 0 bases, with 12 bases sitting between them. The CDR3 has 14 residues. Germline values: CDR1 LGHNT, CDR2 FRNRAP.

V is TRBV2 and J is TRBJ1-4; D is unclear. This CDR3 contains 13 residues. From germline, CDR1 is SNHLY and CDR2 FYNNEI. Trimming removed 7 bases at V and 1 base at J, with 7 bases between. This CDR3 reads CASTHRTNEKLFF. The CDR3 nucleotides read TGTGCCAGCACGCACAGAACTAATGAAAAACTGTTTTTT.

The rearrangement links TRBV7-3 to TRBJ2-3; D might be TRBD1 (6 bases). CDR3 length: 16 residues. The germline CDR1 and CDR2 sequences are SGHTA and FQGTGA. Trimming removed 0 bases from V and 1 base from J, with 11 bases in between. CDR3 DNA: TGTGCCAGCAGCTTAACGGGGGCAGGGGGCACAGATACGCAGTATTTT. Its protein is CASSLTGAGGTDTQYF.